Each of the 13 T cell receptor beta chains below was sequenced from the same sample in a study of blood T cell repertoires in COVID-19. Libraries were prepared by immunoSEQ multiplex PCR; TCRdb keeps only in-frame clonotypes and omits some of them. The sample includes under 250,000 clones, about 83% seen only once; the top ten take less than 6.5%. Sequenced sample: peripheral blood. The receptors were sampled from a human donor in a cohort sampled during active COVID-19.

The V and J genes are TRBV5-1 and TRBJ2-1, with a weak D call TRBD1 (6 bases). Germline CDR1 reads SGHRS; CDR2 reads YFSETQ. Trimming removed 0 bases at V and 5 bases at J, with 21 bases between. The CDR3 is 18 residues long. In DNA form, the CDR3 reads TGCGCCAGCAGCTTGGACAGGGATGGTACACGGGTAAACAATGAGCAGTTCTTC. Translated: CASSLDRDGTRVNNEQFF.

This sequence joins TRBV3-1 (or the pseudogene TRBV3-2) and TRBJ1-4; 7 nucleotides align to TRBD1. Germline CDR1 reads LGHDT; CDR2 reads YNNKEL (reference sequence). V lost 4 bases, J lost 0 bases, and 8 bases stayed unmatched. The CDR3 covers 17 residues. DNA for the CDR3: TGTGCCAGCAGCCTGACAGGGCCCGGAGCAACTAATGAAAAACTGTTTTTT. It codes for CASSLTGPGATNEKLFF.

Here the CDR3 DNA reads TGCGCCAGCAGCTCTGGGGCGGATAATTCACCCCTCCACTTT. Its protein product is CASSSGADNSPLHF. The chain joins TRBV5-1 to TRBJ1-6; a possible D gene is TRBD1 (5 bases). Germline CDR1 and CDR2: SGHRS and YFSETQ. This CDR3 is built from 14 residues. With 3 bases removed from V and 5 bases from J, the gap between germline ends came to 9 bases.

The chain has TRBV10-3 and TRBJ1-1, with D perhaps TRBD1 (5 bases). Germline V gene lookup returns CDR1 ENHRY and CDR2 SYGVKD. The CDR3 has 14 residues. Trimming removed 2 bases at V and 5 bases at J, with 12 bases between. CDR3 in DNA: TGTGCCATCAGTGAGCGACAGATGGGAACTGAAGCTTTCTTT. It is translated as CAISERQMGTEAFF.

The chain carries TRBV9 and TRBJ1-2; 7 nucleotides agree with TRBD1. Germline CDR1 is SGDLS and CDR2 is YYNGEE. The V segment lost 0 bases and the J segment 6 bases; nucleotides outside the gene matches: 2. The CDR3 runs to 13 residues. CDR3 in DNA: TGTGCCAGCAGCGTAGTCACAGGGGATGGCTACACCTTC. It yields the protein CASSVVTGDGYTF. Drawing the rest from reference TRBV9 and TRBJ1-2, the complete variable domain is DSGVTQTPKHLITATGQRVTLRCSPRSGDLSVYWYQQSLDQGLQFLIQYYNGEERAKGNILERFSAQQFPDLHSELNLSSLELGDSALYFCASSVVTGDGYTFGSGTRLTVV.

The rearrangement joins TRBV14 to TRBJ2-5; 7 nucleotides line up with TRBD1. CDR1 and CDR2 from the germline V gene are SGHDN and FVKESK. V lost 5 bases to trimming and J lost 5 bases; unmatched junction nucleotides: 8. This CDR3 comprises 14 residues. In DNA form, the CDR3 reads TGTGCCAGCAGCTTTACAGGGGTGAGGGAGACCCAGTACTTC. This encodes CASSFTGVRETQYF.

The V call is TRBV28, the J call TRBJ2-7; 8 positions agree with TRBD2. This CDR3 is 18 amino acids long. Germline V lookup: CDR1 MDHEN, CDR2 SYDVKM. V shed 2 bases, J shed 0 bases, and the junction held 12 bases outside the gene matches. The CDR3 nucleotides are TGTGCCAGCAGTTTAAGGGGGGTGGGGCTAGCGGGCTCCTACGAGCAGTACTTC. This codes for CASSLRGVGLAGSYEQYF. The full variable domain, rest sourced from reference TRBV28 and TRBJ2-7, is DVKVTQSSRYLVKRTGEKVFLECVQDMDHENMFWYRQDPGLGLRLIYFSYDVKMKEKGDIPEGYSVSREKKERFSLILESASTNQTSMYLCASSLRGVGLAGSYEQYFGPGTRLTVT.

The J gene is TRBJ1-2, the V gene TRBV28; D gene unclear. This CDR3 region has 15 residues. V was shortened by 4 bases and J by 8 bases, with 20 bases between the two germline ends. Germline V CDR1 and CDR2: MDHEN, SYDVKM. The CDR3 region has the DNA TGTGCCAGCAGTTCACCGGGGAATCCCACGGGCGGCTACACCTTC. Amino acid sequence: CASSSPGNPTGGYTF.

The chain couples TRBV28 to TRBJ1-6, with 10 bases matching TRBD1. CDR3 length equals 18 residues. V shed 4 bases, J shed 5 bases, and the junction held 11 bases outside the gene matches. Germline V gene sequence: CDR1 MDHEN, CDR2 SYDVKM. CDR3 bases: TGTGCCAGCAGTTCGGCCTCCGGGACAGGGGCAAATAATTCACCCCTCCACTTT. This codes for CASSSASGTGANNSPLHF.

CDR3 sequence: CASSFRQGTDTQYF. The CDR3 coding sequence is TGTGCCAGCAGCTTCCGGCAGGGCACAGATACGCAGTATTTT. V and J are TRBV11-2 and TRBJ2-3, with unresolved D. Germline assignment: CDR1 SGHAT and CDR2 FQNNGV. The V end lost 3 bases, the J end lost 1 base, and 8 bases lay between the germline ends. The CDR3 is 14 residues long.

This clone has only a few counts. This chain links TRBV6-2 or TRBV6-3 with TRBJ2-7; D might be TRBD1 (6 bases). The V end was cut by 2 bases, the J end by 3 bases, with 17 bases between. This CDR3 contains 16 residues. Germline CDR1 reads MNHEY; CDR2 reads SVGEGT. CDR3 bases: TGTGCCAGCAGTTACAGGCATTCAGGGGTGAACTACGAGCAGTACTTC. Translation gives CASSYRHSGVNYEQYF.

CDR3: CASATGVSEKLFF. CDR3 DNA sequence: TGCGCCAGCGCGACAGGGGTATCAGAAAAACTGTTTTTT. V and J are TRBV5-1 and TRBJ1-4, with TRBD1 matching 8 bases. The CDR3 length is 13 residues. Germline values: CDR1 SGHRS, CDR2 YFSETQ. Germline trimming cut 7 bases from V and 8 bases from J; bases unmatched to any gene: 7.

This clone was seen only a few times. The DNA of the CDR3 is TGTGCCAGTAACGCCGACTTTCACAATCAGCCCCAGCATTTT. This encodes CASNADFHNQPQHF. The genes are TRBV19 and TRBJ1-5; no reliable D call. V was trimmed by 7 bases and J by 3 bases, leaving 13 bases between them. The CDR3 consists of 14 residues. Germline values: CDR1 LNHDA, CDR2 SQIVND (reference sequence).